The 24 T cell receptor beta chains listed next were all sequenced from one sample in a study of cytomegalovirus exposure and HLA in healthy donors (dated by TCRdb to 2015 to 2018). Receptors were amplified or captured by the immunoSEQ multiplex PCR assay. For the multiplex PCR, a mixture combining 60 forward primers for TCR Vbeta segments and 13 reverse primers for TCR Jbeta segments was used. TCRdb provides this immuneACCESS table in a form limited to in-frame rearrangements. Some clones are lacking; in checked studies, under half of them reflect an unresolved V gene, and why the rest are absent is not known. This sample holds 200,000 to 250,000 clones; under 85% were observed only once. The ten largest clonotypes hold approximately 1.5% of the sample. The source material was PBMCs. These receptors all come from a man between 45 and 60 years old in good health and CMV-seronegative.

The chain uses TRBV6-5 and TRBJ1-1; 10 bases align to TRBD1. J was trimmed by 3 bases and V by 5 bases; bases with no gene match: 3. Germline-derived CDR1 and CDR2 are MNHEY and SVGAGI. The CDR3 spans 14 residues. CDR3 sequence reads: CASSRGQGHTEAFF. CDR3 nucleotide sequence: TGTGCCAGCAGTCGGGGACAGGGGCACACTGAAGCTTTCTTT.

The V call is TRBV27, the J call TRBJ1-1; D is uncertain. Germline values: CDR1 MNHEY, CDR2 SMNVEV (reference sequence). Trimming stripped 3 bases from V and 1 base from J, with 6 bases between. The CDR3 consists of 13 residues. CDR3 DNA sequence: TGTGCCAGCAGTTTGAAACAGAACACTGAAGCTTTCTTT. It translates to CASSLKQNTEAFF.

The rearrangement links TRBV7-9 to TRBJ2-7; 11 bases are shared with TRBD1. J lost 5 bases, V lost 2 bases, and 5 bases had no gene match. The CDR3 totals 15 residues. From germline, CDR1 is SEHNR and CDR2 FQNEAQ (reference sequence). Here the CDR3 DNA reads TGTGCCAGCAGCTTAACCGGGACAGGGGGAAACGAGCAGTACTTC. It codes for CASSLTGTGGNEQYF.

The rearrangement uses TRBV21-1 and TRBJ2-7; the table calls TRBD1, which could not be checked here. TRBV21-1 counts as a pseudogene. CDR3 length: 16 amino acids. CDR3 DNA: TGTGCCAGCAGCAAACGGCAGGGTGGCAGGGATTACGAGCAGTACTTC. Translated: CASSKRQGGRDYEQYF.

This clone has only a few counts. The V and J genes are TRBV7-8 and TRBJ1-3; tentative D call: TRBD1 (6 bases). CDR1 is SGHVS, CDR2 FQNEAQ, per germline. V was cut by 8 bases and J by 0 bases, with 14 bases left in between. This CDR3 is built from 15 residues. The CDR3 region is CASRETGGSGNTIYF. CDR3 in DNA: TGTGCCAGCCGCGAGACAGGAGGCTCTGGAAACACCATATATTTT.

This clone has just a few counts. This chain joins TRBV5-1 and TRBJ2-7; D perhaps matches TRBD1 (5 bases). The CDR3 sequence is 11 residues long. V was shortened by 0 bases and J by 7 bases, with 5 bases between the two germline ends. The germline gives CDR1 SGHRS, CDR2 YFSETQ. This chain's CDR3 is CASSLEGEQYF. DNA for the CDR3: TGCGCCAGCAGCTTGGAGGGGGAGCAGTACTTC.

The rearrangement uses TRBV6-1 and TRBJ1-6, with a tentative D call TRBD1 (5 bases). Trimming stripped 2 bases from V and 5 bases from J, with 16 bases between. CDR1 is MNHNS and CDR2 is SASEGT in the germline V gene. CDR3 length equals 17 residues. CDR3 nucleotide sequence: TGTGCCAGCAGTGAACGGGGCGGAGGGAATAATAATTCACCCCTCCACTTT. It is translated as CASSERGGGNNNSPLHF.

The chain joins TRBV28 to TRBJ2-1; TRBD1 aligns across 9 bases. This CDR3 comprises 15 residues. Germline V gene sequence: CDR1 MDHEN, CDR2 SYDVKM. V trimming: 8 bases; J trimming: 5 bases; junction bases outside the gene matches: 10. The DNA of the CDR3 is TGTGCCAGCGGAAGCCGGGACAGGGCTGACAATGAGCAGTTCTTC. This codes for CASGSRDRADNEQFF.

J is TRBJ1-5 and V is TRBV19; possibly TRBD1 for D (6 bases). Germline lookup yields CDR1 LNHDA and CDR2 SQIVND (reference sequence). The CDR3 covers 13 residues. Between the trimmed V and J ends, which lost 10 bases and 9 bases, there was a span of 19 bases. CDR3 sequence: CATLGAPSWPQHF. Here the CDR3 DNA reads TGTGCCACCCTGGGGGCCCCAAGTTGGCCCCAGCATTTT. The full variable domain, with the rest looked up from reference TRBV19 and TRBJ1-5, is DGGITQSPKYLFRKEGQNVTLSCEQNLNHDAMYWYRQDPGQGLRLIYYSQIVNDFQKGDIAEGYSVSREKKESFPLTVTSAQKNPTAFYLCATLGAPSWPQHFGDGTRLSIL.

This clone came up once. This chain links TRBV11-3 with TRBJ2-5; 9 bases fit TRBD1. Germline assignment: CDR1 SGHNT and CDR2 YENEEA. Trimming cost V 5 bases and J 5 bases; bases outside gene matches: 3. The CDR3 runs to 13 residues. The CDR3 protein is CASSRDRVETQYF. For the CDR3, the DNA is TGTGCCAGCAGCCGGGACAGGGTTGAGACCCAGTACTTC.

V is TRBV12-5 and J is TRBJ1-4; TRBD1 agrees at 9 bases. The germline V gene encodes CDR1 LGHNT and CDR2 FRNRAP. CDR3 length equals 14 residues. V shed 5 bases, J shed 8 bases, and the junction held 6 bases outside the gene matches. CDR3 loop: CASGTGTGWEKLFF. CDR3 nucleotides: TGTGCTAGTGGTACCGGGACAGGGTGGGAAAAACTGTTTTTT.

The chain couples TRBV28 to TRBJ2-1, with 13 positions matching TRBD2. CDR3 size: 15 residues. With 4 bases clipped from V and 9 bases from J, the junction kept 6 bases outside the gene matches. Germline-derived CDR1 and CDR2 are MDHEN and SYDVKM. This CDR3 is CASSYRGLAGSEQFF. CDR3 nucleotide sequence: TGTGCCAGCAGTTACCGGGGACTAGCGGGAAGTGAGCAGTTCTTC.

In the case of this clone: The junction departs from germline at one end; a sequencing error may be responsible. The chain recombines TRBV2 with TRBJ2-1; maybe TRBD1 (6 bases). Germline assignment: CDR1 SNHLY and CDR2 FYNNEI. The CDR3 consists of 15 residues. The CDR3 nucleotides read TGTGCCAGCAGTGCGGGCACAGGGCCTTACAATGAGCGGTTCTTC. It codes for CASSAGTGPYNERFF. Complete variable domain (other parts from reference TRBV2 and TRBJ2-1): EPEVTQTPSHQVTQMGQEVILRCVPISNHLYFYWYRQILGQKVEFLVSFYNNEISEKSEIFDDQFSVERPDGSNFTLKIRSTKLEDSAMYFCASSAGTGPYNERFFGPGTRLTVL.

V usage is TRBV7-9 and J usage is TRBJ2-7; 9 nucleotides line up with TRBD2. V lost 3 bases to trimming and J lost 4 bases; unmatched junction nucleotides: 7. The V gene's germline CDR1 is SEHNR and CDR2 FQNEAQ (reference sequence). The CDR3 extends over 15 amino acids. In DNA form, the CDR3 reads TGTGCCAGCAGCTTGGGGGGAACTAGCGGGTACGAGCAGTACTTC. This gives the protein CASSLGGTSGYEQYF.

The chain links TRBV4-1 to TRBJ1-1; a weak D match, TRBD1 (5 bases). Per germline, CDR1 MGHRA and CDR2 YSYEKL. The CDR3 has 14 residues. Trimming took 7 bases from V and 1 from J, leaving 13 bases between them. The CDR3 reads CASNNWGENTEAFF. CDR3 DNA sequence: TGCGCCAGCAACAATTGGGGGGAGAACACTGAAGCTTTCTTT.

This clone has more than one count but fewer than ten. This chain joins TRBV27 and TRBJ2-7, with 8 bases matching TRBD1. The V gene end was trimmed by 6 bases and the J gene end by 6 bases; junction bases not matched to a gene: 7. Per the germline V gene, CDR1 is MNHEY and CDR2 is SMNVEV (reference sequence). The CDR3 totals 13 residues. The CDR3 protein is CASSQGAFGEQYF. The CDR3 DNA sequence: TGTGCCAGCAGCCAGGGGGCGTTTGGCGAGCAGTACTTC.

The gene calls are TRBV27 and TRBJ1-3, with D possibly being TRBD1 (5 bases). The length of the CDR3 is 16 residues. Trimming shortened V by 0 bases and J by 0 bases, and 9 bases separated the two germline ends. CDR1 is MNHEY, CDR2 SMNVEV, per germline (reference sequence). The CDR3 DNA is TGTGCCAGCAGTTTATCTGGGGCCCCCTCTGGAAACACCATATATTTT. Protein product: CASSLSGAPSGNTIYF.

The chain is built from TRBV29-1 and TRBJ2-7; D remains unclear. Per germline, CDR1 SQVTM and CDR2 ANQGSEA. Trimming left V 4 bases short and J 3 bases short, with 13 bases between. This CDR3 has 13 amino acids. CDR3 sequence reads: CSVAPTHSYEQYF. The CDR3 DNA is TGCAGCGTTGCCCCGACCCACAGCTACGAGCAGTACTTC.

With respect to this clone: Other DNA sequences of this sample code for an identical CDR3. CDR3 protein: CASSSLAGTYEQYF. DNA of the CDR3: TGTGCCAGCAGCTCTCTAGCGGGCACCTACGAGCAGTACTTC. The chain has TRBV11-2 and TRBJ2-7, with 8 nucleotides matching TRBD2. The CDR3 covers 14 residues. Per germline, CDR1 SGHAT and CDR2 FQNNGV. J gave up 2 bases and V 4 bases, and 4 bases lay outside the gene matches.

J is TRBJ2-7 and V is TRBV5-4; 11 bases are shared with TRBD2. The junction had 6 bases not matched to a gene; V was cut back by 4 bases and J by 3 bases. The germline V gene encodes CDR1 SGHNT and CDR2 YYREEE (reference sequence). CDR3 length: 15 amino acids. The CDR3: CASSPGLAANYEQYF. The DNA of the CDR3 is TGTGCCAGCAGCCCGGGACTAGCGGCGAACTACGAGCAGTACTTC.

J is TRBJ1-3 and V is TRBV5-1; perhaps TRBD1 as D (5 bases). Trimming left V 4 bases short and J 1 base short, with 18 bases between. Germline CDR1 reads SGHRS; CDR2 reads YFSETQ. The CDR3 is 17 amino acids. The CDR3 sequence is CASSPQAGIISGNTIYF. The CDR3 DNA sequence: TGCGCCAGCAGCCCCCAGGCAGGGATTATTTCTGGAAACACCATATATTTT.

The chain couples TRBV4-1 to TRBJ1-1, with TRBD1 matching 10 bases. The CDR3 contains 16 residues. V gave up 3 bases and J gave up 3 bases; unmatched junction bases: 7. The germline V gene has CDR1 MGHRA and CDR2 YSYEKL. The CDR3 coding sequence is TGCGCCAGCAGCCATTTCGGCGGGACAGGGGACACTGAAGCTTTCTTT. This sequence encodes CASSHFGGTGDTEAFF.

The CDR3 DNA reads TGTGCCAGCACCTTGGGGTCAGGGGGCTTCCATCAGCCCCAGCATTTT. It yields the protein CASTLGSGGFHQPQHF. J is TRBJ1-5 and V is TRBV28; TRBD1 agrees at 8 bases. This CDR3 has 16 amino acids. J gave up 5 bases and V 7 bases, and 13 bases lay outside the gene matches. Germline-derived CDR1 and CDR2 are MDHEN and SYDVKM. The full variable domain, its missing parts supplied by reference TRBV28 and TRBJ1-5, is DVKVTQSSRYLVKRTGEKVFLECVQDMDHENMFWYRQDPGLGLRLIYFSYDVKMKEKGDIPEGYSVSREKKERFSLILESASTNQTSMYLCASTLGSGGFHQPQHFGDGTRLSIL.

This clone was observed once. The CDR3 bases are TGTGCCAGCAGTTACGGACAGGCCCTTAACTATGGCTACACCTTC. This gives the protein CASSYGQALNYGYTF. The rearrangement links TRBV6-5 to TRBJ1-2, with TRBD1 matching over 7 bases. CDR1 and CDR2 from the germline V gene are MNHEY and SVGAGI. V lost 2 bases and J lost 1; bases outside the gene matches: 4. This CDR3 comprises 15 residues.